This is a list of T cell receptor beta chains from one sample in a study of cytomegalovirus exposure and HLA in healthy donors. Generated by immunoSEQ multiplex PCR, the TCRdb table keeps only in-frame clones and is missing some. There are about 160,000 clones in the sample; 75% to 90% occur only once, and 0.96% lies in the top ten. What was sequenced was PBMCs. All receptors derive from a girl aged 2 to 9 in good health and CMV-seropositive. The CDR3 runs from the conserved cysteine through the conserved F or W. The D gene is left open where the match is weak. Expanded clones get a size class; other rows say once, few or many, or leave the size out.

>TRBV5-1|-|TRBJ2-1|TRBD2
TGCGCCAGCACCCTCGGACTAGCGTCCTACAATGAGCAGTTCTTC
CASTLGLASYNEQFF
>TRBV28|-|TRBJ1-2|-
TGTGCCAGCAGTACTTCAGGGGAGGGCTACACCTTC
CASSTSGEGYTF
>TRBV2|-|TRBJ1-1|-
TGTGCCACCCCTCCGTCGGGCACTGAAGCTTTCTTT
CATPPSGTEAFF
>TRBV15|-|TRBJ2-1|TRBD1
TGTGCCACCAGCAGAGATCTGGACAGGTTCCTCCATAGCTCCTACAATGAGCAGTTCTTC
CATSRDLDRFLHSSYNEQFF
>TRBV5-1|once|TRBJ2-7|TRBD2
TGCGCCAGCAGCTTGGGCTCCGGGACTAGCGTTTACGAGCAGTACTTC
CASSLGSGTSVYEQYF
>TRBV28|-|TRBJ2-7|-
TGTGCCAGCAGTTTAGGGAGTTACGAGCAGTACTTC
CASSLGSYEQYF
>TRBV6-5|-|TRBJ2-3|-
TGTGCCAGCAAACTAGCCGCCGGCGGGGATACGCAGTATTTT
CASKLAAGGDTQYF
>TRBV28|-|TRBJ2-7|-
TGTGCCAGCAGTGTAGGGGCATATCCCTACGAGCAGTACTTC
CASSVGAYPYEQYF
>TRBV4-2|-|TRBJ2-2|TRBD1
TGTGCCAGCAGCCCAGGAAGGACAGGAACGACCGGGGAGCTGTTTTTT
CASSPGRTGTTGELFF
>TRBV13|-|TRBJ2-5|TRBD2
TGTGCCAGCAGCTTAACTAGCGGGAGGGAACAAGAGACCCAGTACTTC
CASSLTSGREQETQYF
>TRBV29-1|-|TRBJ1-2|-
TGCAGCGTTGGCCCAGGGTCTAACTATGGCTACACCTTC
CSVGPGSNYGYTF
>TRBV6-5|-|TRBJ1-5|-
TGTGCCAGCAGTTACCGAGGGGGTGGCCAGCCCCAGCATTTT
CASSYRGGGQPQHF
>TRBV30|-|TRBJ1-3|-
TGTGCCTGGGGGCACCCTGGAAACACCATATATTTT
CAWGHPGNTIYF
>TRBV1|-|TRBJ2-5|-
TGCACCAGCAGCCAAGTAAAATCTGGCGGGAGGGCCTCGCGGGAGACCCAGTACTTC
CTSSQVKSGGRASRETQYF
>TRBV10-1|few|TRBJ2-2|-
TGCGCCAGCGGAGGCGGTGGCAACACCGGGGAGCTGTTTTTT
CASGGGGNTGELFF
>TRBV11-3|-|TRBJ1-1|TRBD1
TGTGCCAGCAGCGTTTACAGGGGTGGTGAAGCTTTCTTT
CASSVYRGGEAFF
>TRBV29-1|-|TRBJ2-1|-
TGCAGCGGGGCGCGGGACGGGGGTTGGAATGAGCAGTTCTTC
CSGARDGGWNEQFF
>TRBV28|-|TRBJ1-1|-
TGTGCCAGCAGTTTAAACAGCTTGAACACTGAAGCTTTCTTT
CASSLNSLNTEAFF
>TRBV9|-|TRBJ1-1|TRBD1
TGTGCCAGCAGCGCTCCTCGACAGGGGGAGGGAACTGAAGCTTTCTTT
CASSAPRQGEGTEAFF
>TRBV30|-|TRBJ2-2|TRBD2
TGTGCCTGGCTTCGGACTAGCGGGAGGGTCCGATGGGGCACCGGGGAGCTGTTTTTT
CAWLRTSGRVRWGTGELFF
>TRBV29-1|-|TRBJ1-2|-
TGCAGCGTCAAGCGGAGGGCTAACTATGGCTACACCTTC
CSVKRRANYGYTF
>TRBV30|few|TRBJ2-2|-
TGTGCCTGGAGCCCACTCGGGTCGGACGGGGCCGGGGAGCTGTTTTTT
CAWSPLGSDGAGELFF
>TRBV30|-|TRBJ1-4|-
TGTGCCTGGGCAGGAGGGAGGAGAGAAAAACTGTTTTTT
CAWAGGRREKLFF
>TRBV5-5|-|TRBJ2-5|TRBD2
TGTGCCAGCAGCTTCCTTATTCGTCTAGGGAGCGGGAGGGAAGAGACCCAGTACTTC
CASSFLIRLGSGREETQYF
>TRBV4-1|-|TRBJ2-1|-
TGCGCCAGCAGCCAAGGACAGACAGCCTACAATGAGCAGTTCTTC
CASSQGQTAYNEQFF
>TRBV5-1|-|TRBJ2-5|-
TGCGCCAGCGCAGTAGGGAGGTTAGAGACCCAGTACTTC
CASAVGRLETQYF
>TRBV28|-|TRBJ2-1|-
TGTGCCAGCACCGAGCTGGATGAGCAGTTCTTC
CASTELDEQFF
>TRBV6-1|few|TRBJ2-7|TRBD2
TGTGCCAGCACGGCGGGAGAAACCTCCTACGAGCAGTACTTC
CASTAGETSYEQYF
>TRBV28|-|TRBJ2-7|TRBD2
TGTGCCAGCAGGTACCTCGGGGGGTTTAACGAGCAGTACTTC
CASRYLGGFNEQYF
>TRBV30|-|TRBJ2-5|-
TGTGCCTGGAGTGGGCCAATGATTTGGACCCAGTACTTC
CAWSGPMIWTQYF
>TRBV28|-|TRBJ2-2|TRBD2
TGTGCCAGCAGCCCGGGGGGGGCGAACACCGGGGAGCTGTTTTTT
CASSPGGANTGELFF
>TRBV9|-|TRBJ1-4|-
TGTGCCAGCAGCGTAGCCGGGGGGCAAGAAAAACTGTTTTTT
CASSVAGGQEKLFF